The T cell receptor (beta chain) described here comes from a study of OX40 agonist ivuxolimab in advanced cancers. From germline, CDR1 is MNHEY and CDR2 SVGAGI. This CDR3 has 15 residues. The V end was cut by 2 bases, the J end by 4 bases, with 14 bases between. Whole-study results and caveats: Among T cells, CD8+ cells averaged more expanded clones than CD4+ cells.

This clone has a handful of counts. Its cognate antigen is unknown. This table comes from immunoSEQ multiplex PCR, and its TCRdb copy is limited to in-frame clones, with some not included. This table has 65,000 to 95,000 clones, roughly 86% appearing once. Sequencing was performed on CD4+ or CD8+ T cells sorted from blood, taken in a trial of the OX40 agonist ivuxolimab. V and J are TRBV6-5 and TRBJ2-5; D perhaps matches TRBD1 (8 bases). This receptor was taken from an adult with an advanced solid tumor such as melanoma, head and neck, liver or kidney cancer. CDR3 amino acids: CASSYNNRGGETQYF. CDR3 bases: TGTGCCAGCAGTTACAACAACAGGGGGGGAGAGACCCAGTACTTC.